This TCR beta chain is drawn from a study of blood T cell repertoires in COVID-19. Overall study: Samples came from the United States, Italy and Spain, spanning acute and convalescent COVID-19. Sources were T cells, B-cell-depleted T cells, or PBMCs; the material itself was cDNA or gDNA.

Authors' analysis steps: Quantification of nucleated cells was approximated via reference gene primer amplification. Sequenced by immunoSEQ multiplex PCR; TCRdb stores in-frame clones only, minus some. Clone size and the V and J calls come from that table; the DNA yielded D and trimming. The table records under 300,000 clones, about 82% of them present only once. Material for sequencing was peripheral blood. The clonotype was recovered from a man older than 75 with acute or convalescent COVID-19.

The CDR3 DNA follows: TGTGCCACCAGCGGACTAGCGGGGAATGAGCAGTTCTTC. It translates to CATSGLAGNEQFF. This rearrangement joins TRBV27 to TRBJ2-1; the match to TRBD2 covers 12 bases. J was trimmed by 7 bases and V by 10 bases; bases with no gene match: 5. The CDR3 totals 13 residues. The germline V gene encodes CDR1 MNHEY and CDR2 SMNVEV (reference sequence).